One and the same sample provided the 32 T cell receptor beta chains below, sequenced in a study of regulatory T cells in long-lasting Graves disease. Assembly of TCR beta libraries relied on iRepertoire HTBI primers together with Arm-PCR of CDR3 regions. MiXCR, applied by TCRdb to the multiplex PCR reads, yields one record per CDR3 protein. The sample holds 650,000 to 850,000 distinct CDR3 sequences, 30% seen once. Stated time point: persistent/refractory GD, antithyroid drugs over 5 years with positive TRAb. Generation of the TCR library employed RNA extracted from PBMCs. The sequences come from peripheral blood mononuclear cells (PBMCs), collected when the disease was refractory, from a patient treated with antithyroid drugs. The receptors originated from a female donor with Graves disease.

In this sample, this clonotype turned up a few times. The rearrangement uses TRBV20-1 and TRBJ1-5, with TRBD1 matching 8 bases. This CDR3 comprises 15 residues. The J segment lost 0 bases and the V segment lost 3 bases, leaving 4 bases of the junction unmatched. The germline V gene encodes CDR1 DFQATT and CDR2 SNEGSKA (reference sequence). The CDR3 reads CSASRGLDSNQPQHF. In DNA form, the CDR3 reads TGCAGTGCTAGCAGGGGGCTTGATAGCAATCAGCCCCAGCATTTT.

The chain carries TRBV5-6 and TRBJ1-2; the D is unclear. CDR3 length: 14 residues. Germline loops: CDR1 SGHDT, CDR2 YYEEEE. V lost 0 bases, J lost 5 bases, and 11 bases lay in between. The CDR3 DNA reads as TGTGCCAGCAGCTTGGCGGACGGCCTTTATGGCTACACCTTC. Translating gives CASSLADGLYGYTF.

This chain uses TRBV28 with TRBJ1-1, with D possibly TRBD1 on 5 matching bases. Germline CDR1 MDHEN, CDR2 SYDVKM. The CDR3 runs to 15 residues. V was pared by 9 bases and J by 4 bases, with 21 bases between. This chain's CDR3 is CASSRTSPRGTEAFF. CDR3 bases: TGTGCCAGTTCAAGGACATCCCCAAGGGGCACTGAAGCTTTCTTT.

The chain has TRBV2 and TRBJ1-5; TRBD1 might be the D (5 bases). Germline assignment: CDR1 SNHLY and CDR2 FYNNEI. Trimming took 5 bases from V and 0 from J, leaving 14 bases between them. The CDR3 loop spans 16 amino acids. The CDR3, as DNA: TGTGCCAGCAGTCCGGACGGACACTATAGCAATCAGCCCCAGCATTTT. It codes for CASSPDGHYSNQPQHF.

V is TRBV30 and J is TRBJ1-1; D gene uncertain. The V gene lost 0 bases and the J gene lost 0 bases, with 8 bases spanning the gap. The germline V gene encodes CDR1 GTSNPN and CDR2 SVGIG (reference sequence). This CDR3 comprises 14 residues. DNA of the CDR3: TGTGCCTGGAGTGTAGGTGGGATGAACACTGAAGCTTTCTTT. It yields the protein CAWSVGGMNTEAFF.

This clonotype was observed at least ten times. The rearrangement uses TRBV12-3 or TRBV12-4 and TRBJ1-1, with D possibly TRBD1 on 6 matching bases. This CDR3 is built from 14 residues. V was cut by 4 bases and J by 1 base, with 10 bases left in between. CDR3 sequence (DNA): TGTGCCAGCAGTTCGCAACAGGGGAACACTGAAGCTTTCTTT. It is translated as CASSSQQGNTEAFF.

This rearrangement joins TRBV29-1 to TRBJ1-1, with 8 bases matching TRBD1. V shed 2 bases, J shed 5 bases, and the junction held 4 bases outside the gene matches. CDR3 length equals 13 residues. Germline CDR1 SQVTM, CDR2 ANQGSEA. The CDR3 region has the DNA TGCAGCGTTGAACAAACAGGGGGAACTGAAGCTTTCTTT. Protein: CSVEQTGGTEAFF.

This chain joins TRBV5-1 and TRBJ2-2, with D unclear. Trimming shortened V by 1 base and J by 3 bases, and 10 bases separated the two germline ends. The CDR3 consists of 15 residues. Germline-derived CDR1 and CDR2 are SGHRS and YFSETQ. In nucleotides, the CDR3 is TGCGCCAGCAGCTTGACGGGTCGAGACACCGGGGAGCTGTTTTTT. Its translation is CASSLTGRDTGELFF.

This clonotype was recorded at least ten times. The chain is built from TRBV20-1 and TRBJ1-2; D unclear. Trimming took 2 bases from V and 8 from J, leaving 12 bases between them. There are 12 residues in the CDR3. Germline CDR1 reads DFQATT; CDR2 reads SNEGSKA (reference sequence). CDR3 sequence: CSARKGKEGYTF. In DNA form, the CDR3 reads TGCAGTGCTAGAAAGGGCAAGGAGGGCTACACCTTC.

CDR3 DNA sequence: TGTGCCAGCAGCCAAGATCGGGTCGAGGGGACGCTGAGAGGAGGCTACACCTTC. This codes for CASSQDRVEGTLRGGYTF. The chain uses TRBV3-1 and TRBJ1-2; D might be TRBD1 (5 bases). V lost 0 bases and J lost 8, with 25 bases in between. Germline loops: CDR1 LGHDT, CDR2 YNNKEL (reference sequence). This CDR3 region has 18 residues. The whole variable domain, remainder taken from reference TRBV3-1 and TRBJ1-2, is DTAVSQTPKYLVTQMGNDKSIKCEQNLGHDTMYWYKQDSKKFLKIMFSYNNKELIINETVPNRFSPKSPDKAHLNLHINSLELGDSAVYFCASSQDRVEGTLRGGYTFGSGTRLTVV.

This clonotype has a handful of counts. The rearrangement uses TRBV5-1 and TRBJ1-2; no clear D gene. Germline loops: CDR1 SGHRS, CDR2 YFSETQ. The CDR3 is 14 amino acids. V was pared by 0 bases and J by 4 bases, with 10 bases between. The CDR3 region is CASSLEGRIYGYTF. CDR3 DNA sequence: TGCGCCAGCAGCTTGGAAGGACGGATCTATGGCTACACCTTC.

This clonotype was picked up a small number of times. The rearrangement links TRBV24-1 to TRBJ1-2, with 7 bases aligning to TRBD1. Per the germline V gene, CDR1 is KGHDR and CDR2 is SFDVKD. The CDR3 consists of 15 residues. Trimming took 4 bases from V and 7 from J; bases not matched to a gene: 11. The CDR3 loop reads CATSDRLTGRGGYTF. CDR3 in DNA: TGTGCCACCAGTGACCGTTTGACAGGGAGGGGTGGCTACACCTTC.

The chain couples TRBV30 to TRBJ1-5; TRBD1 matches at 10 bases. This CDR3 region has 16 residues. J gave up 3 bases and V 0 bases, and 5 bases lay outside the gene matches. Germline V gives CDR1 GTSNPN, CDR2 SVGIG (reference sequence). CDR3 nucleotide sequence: TGTGCCTGGAGTGTTTTGACAGGGGGCTACAATCAGCCCCAGCATTTT. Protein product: CAWSVLTGGYNQPQHF. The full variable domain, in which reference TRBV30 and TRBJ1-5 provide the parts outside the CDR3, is SQTIHQWPATLVQPVGSPLSLECTVEGTSNPNLYWYRQAAGRGLQLLFYSVGIGQISSEVPQNLSASRPQDRQFILSSKKLLLSDSGFYLCAWSVLTGGYNQPQHFGDGTRLSIL.

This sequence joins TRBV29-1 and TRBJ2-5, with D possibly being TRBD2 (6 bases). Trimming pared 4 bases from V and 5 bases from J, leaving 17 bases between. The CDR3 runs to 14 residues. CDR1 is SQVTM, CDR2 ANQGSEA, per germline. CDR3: CSVAPSAVGETQYF. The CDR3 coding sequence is TGCAGCGTTGCGCCTAGCGCGGTAGGGGAGACCCAGTACTTC.

As DNA, the CDR3 is TGCAGTGCTGCGGCGTCCGGGACAGGGGGAGGCTACACCTTC. Its translation: CSAAASGTGGGYTF. The chain links TRBV20-1 to TRBJ1-2, with TRBD1 identical over 11 bases. CDR3 length equals 14 residues. V was clipped by 5 bases and J by 8 bases; unmatched bases: 10. Germline values: CDR1 DFQATT, CDR2 SNEGSKA (reference sequence).

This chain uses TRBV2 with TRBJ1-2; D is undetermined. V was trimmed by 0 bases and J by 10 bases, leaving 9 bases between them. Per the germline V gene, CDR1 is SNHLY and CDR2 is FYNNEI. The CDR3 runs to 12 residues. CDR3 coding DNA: TGTGCCAGCAGTGAAGCGCGTCTCACCTACACCTTC. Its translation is CASSEARLTYTF.

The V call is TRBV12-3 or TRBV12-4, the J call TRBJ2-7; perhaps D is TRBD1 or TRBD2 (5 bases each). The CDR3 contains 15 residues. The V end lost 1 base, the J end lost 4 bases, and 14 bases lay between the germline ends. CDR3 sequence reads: CASSLGQGVGYEQYF. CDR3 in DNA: TGTGCCAGCAGTTTAGGGCAGGGAGTGGGATACGAGCAGTACTTC.

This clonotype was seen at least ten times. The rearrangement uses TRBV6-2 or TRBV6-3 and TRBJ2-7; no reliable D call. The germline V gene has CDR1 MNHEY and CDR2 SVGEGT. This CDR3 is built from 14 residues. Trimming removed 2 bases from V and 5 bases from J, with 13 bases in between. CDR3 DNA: TGTGCCAGCAGTTACATCGCAGGCCGGGACGAGCAGTACTTC. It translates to CASSYIAGRDEQYF.

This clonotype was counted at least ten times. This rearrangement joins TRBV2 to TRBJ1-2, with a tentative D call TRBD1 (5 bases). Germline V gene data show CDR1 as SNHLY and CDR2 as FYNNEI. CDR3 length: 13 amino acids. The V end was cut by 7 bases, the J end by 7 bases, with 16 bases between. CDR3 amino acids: CASTIGGGRGYTF. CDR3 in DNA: TGTGCCAGCACTATCGGTGGGGGTCGTGGCTACACCTTC.

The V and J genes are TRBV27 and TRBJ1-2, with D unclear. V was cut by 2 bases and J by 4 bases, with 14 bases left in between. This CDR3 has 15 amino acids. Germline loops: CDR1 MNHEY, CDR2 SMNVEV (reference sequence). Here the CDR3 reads CASSLKASGSYGYTF. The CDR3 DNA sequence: TGTGCCAGCAGTTTAAAGGCGTCGGGAAGCTATGGCTACACCTTC.

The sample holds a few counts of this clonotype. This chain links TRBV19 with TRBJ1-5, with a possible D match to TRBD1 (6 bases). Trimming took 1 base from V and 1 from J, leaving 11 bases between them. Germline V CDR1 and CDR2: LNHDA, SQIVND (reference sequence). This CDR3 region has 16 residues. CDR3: CASSIAGVRSNQPQHF. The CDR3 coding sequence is TGTGCCAGTAGTATAGCAGGGGTGAGGAGCAATCAGCCCCAGCATTTT.

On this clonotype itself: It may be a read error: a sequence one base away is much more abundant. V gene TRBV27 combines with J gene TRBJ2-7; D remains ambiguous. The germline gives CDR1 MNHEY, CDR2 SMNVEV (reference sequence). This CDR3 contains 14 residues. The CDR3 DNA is TGTGCCAGCAGTTTAGCGGTAACCTCCTACGGGCAGTACTTC. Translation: CASSLAVTSYGQYF.

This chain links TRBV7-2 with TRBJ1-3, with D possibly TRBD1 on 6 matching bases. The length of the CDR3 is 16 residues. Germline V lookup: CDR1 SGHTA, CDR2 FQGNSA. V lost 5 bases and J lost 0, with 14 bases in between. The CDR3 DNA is TGTGCCAGCAGCACGGACAGCATCTTCTCTGGAAACACCATATATTTT. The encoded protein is CASSTDSIFSGNTIYF.

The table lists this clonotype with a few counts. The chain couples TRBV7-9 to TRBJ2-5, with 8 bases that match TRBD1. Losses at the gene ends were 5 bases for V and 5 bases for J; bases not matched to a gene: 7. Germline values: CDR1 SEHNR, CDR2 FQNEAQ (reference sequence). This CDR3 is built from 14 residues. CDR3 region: CASSVDRAKETQYF. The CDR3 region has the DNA TGTGCCAGCAGCGTGGACAGGGCTAAGGAGACCCAGTACTTC.

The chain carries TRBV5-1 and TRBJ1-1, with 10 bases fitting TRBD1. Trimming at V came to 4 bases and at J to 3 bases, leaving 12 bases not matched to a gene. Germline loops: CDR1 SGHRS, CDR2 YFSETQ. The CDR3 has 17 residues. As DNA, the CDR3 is TGCGCCAGCAGCAGAGAAGGGACAGGGGTTGGGTACACTGAAGCTTTCTTT. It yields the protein CASSREGTGVGYTEAFF. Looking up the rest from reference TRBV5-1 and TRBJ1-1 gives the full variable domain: KAGVTQTPRYLIKTRGQQVTLSCSPISGHRSVSWYQQTPGQGLQFLFEYFSETQRNKGNFPGRFSGRQFSNSRSEMNVSTLELGDSALYLCASSREGTGVGYTEAFFGQGTRLTVV.

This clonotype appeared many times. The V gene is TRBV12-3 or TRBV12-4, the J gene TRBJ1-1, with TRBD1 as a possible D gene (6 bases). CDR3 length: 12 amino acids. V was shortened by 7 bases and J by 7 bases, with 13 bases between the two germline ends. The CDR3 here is CASTLEGGEAFF. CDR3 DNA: TGTGCCAGCACCTTAGAAGGGGGTGAAGCTTTCTTT.

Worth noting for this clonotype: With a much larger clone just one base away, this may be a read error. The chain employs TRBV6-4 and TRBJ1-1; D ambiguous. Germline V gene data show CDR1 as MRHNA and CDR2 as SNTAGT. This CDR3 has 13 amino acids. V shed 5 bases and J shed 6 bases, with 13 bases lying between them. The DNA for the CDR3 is TGTGCCAGCAGTTACGCGGATCTCCCTGAAGCTTTCTTT. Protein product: CASSYADLPEAFF.

The CDR3 loop reads CASRGQGALNNEKLFF. The DNA of the CDR3 is TGTGCCAGCAGAGGACAGGGGGCTCTCAATAATGAAAAACTGTTTTTT. The chain has TRBV6-2 or TRBV6-3 and TRBJ1-4; 11 nucleotides agree with TRBD1. The germline gives CDR1 MNHEY, CDR2 SVGEGT. The V gene end was trimmed by 6 bases and the J gene end by 4 bases; junction bases not matched to a gene: 7. This CDR3 is built from 16 residues.

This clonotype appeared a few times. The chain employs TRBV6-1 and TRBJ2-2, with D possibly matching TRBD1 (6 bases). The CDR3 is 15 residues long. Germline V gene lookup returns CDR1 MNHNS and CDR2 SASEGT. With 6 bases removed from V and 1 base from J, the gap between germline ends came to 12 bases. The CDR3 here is CASSQGRGNTGELFF. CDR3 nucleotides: TGTGCCAGCAGCCAGGGGCGCGGGAACACCGGGGAGCTGTTTTTT.

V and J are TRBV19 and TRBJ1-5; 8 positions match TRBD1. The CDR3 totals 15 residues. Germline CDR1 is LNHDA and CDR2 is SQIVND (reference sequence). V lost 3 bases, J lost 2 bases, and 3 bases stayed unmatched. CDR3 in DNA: TGTGCCAGTAGTATTAACAGGGGGGGCAATCAGCCCCAGCATTTT. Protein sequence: CASSINRGGNQPQHF.

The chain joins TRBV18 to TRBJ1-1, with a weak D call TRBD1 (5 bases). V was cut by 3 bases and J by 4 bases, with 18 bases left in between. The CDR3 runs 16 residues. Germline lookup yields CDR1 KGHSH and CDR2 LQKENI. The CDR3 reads CASSPRPTGGSTEAFF. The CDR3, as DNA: TGTGCCAGCTCACCTCGGCCCACGGGGGGGAGCACTGAAGCTTTCTTT.

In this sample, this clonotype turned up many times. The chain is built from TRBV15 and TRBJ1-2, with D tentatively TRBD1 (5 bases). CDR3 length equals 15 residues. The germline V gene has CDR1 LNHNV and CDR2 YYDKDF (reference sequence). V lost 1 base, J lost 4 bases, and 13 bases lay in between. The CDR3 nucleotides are TGTGCCACCAGCAGAGTAGGGCAGGGTGGCTATGGCTACACCTTC. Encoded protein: CATSRVGQGGYGYTF.